The 4 T cell receptor beta chains listed next were all sequenced from one sample in a study of naive and memory T cell subsets. TCR cDNA received a 3' ligated oligonucleotide that carried a UMI. The SP2 primer and nested alpha and beta constant region primers amplified ligated cDNA in four rounds. TCRdb passed the 5' RACE reads through MiXCR, listing each CDR3 protein once. Seen here are approximately 49,000 distinct CDR3 sequences, about 4.4% observed once, and the top ten hold approximately 0.84%. The receptors were sampled from a female donor in good health.

This clonotype was observed many times. The chain links TRBV29-1 to TRBJ2-7, with 8 bases identical to TRBD1. Trimming took 1 base from V and 1 from J; bases not matched to a gene: 6. This CDR3 region has 15 residues. CDR1 and CDR2 from the germline V gene are SQVTM and ANQGSEA. CDR3 in amino acids: CSVEGLGQGSYEQYF. The CDR3 DNA is TGCAGCGTTGAAGGTCTAGGACAGGGATCCTACGAGCAGTACTTC.

CDR3 in amino acids: CASSYGGGQETQYF. In nucleotides, the CDR3 is TGTGCCAGCAGTTACGGAGGGGGCCAAGAGACCCAGTACTTC. V is TRBV6-2 or TRBV6-3 and J is TRBJ2-5; either TRBD1 or TRBD2 may fit D (6 bases each). V lost 2 bases to trimming and J lost 1 base, with 8 bases between them. There are 14 residues in the CDR3. The germline CDR1 and CDR2 sequences are MNHEY and SVGEGT.

The sample holds many counts of this clonotype. The rearrangement joins TRBV28 to TRBJ2-7; 8 bases fit TRBD1. This CDR3 comprises 15 residues. Germline V gives CDR1 MDHEN, CDR2 SYDVKM. The J segment lost 5 bases and the V segment lost 4 bases, leaving 10 bases of the junction unmatched. CDR3 sequence: CASSSPRTGSNEQYF. The DNA for the CDR3 is TGTGCCAGCAGTTCCCCACGGACAGGGAGCAACGAGCAGTACTTC.

This clonotype showed up many times. The chain is built from TRBV11-3 and TRBJ2-3, with a tentative D call TRBD1 (6 bases). Germline V CDR1 and CDR2: SGHNT, YENEEA. Trimming stripped 8 bases from V and 6 bases from J, with 9 bases between. The CDR3 loop spans 11 amino acids. The CDR3 region is CASGTGDTQYF. The DNA of the CDR3 is TGTGCCAGCGGAACAGGGGATACGCAGTATTTT.